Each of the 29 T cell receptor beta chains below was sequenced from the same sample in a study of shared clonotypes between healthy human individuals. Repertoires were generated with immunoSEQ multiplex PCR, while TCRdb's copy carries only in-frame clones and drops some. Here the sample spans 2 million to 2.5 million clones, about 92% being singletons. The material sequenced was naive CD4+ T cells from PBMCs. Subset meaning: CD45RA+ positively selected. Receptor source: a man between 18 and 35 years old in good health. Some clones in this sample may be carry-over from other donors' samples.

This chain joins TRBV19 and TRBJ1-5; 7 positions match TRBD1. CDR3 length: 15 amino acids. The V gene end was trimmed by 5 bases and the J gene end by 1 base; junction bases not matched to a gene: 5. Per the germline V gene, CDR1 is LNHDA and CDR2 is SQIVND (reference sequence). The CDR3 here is CASSLQGRSNQPQHF. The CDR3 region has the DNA TGTGCCAGTAGTCTACAGGGGCGAAGCAATCAGCCCCAGCATTTT.

CDR3 DNA sequence: TGCAGCGCTGGGACGCGGGCCGGGGAGCTGTTTTTT. This codes for CSAGTRAGELFF. V and J are TRBV29-1 and TRBJ2-2, with D perhaps TRBD1 or TRBD2 (5 bases each). Germline V gives CDR1 SQVTM, CDR2 ANQGSEA. This CDR3 has 12 amino acids. V was trimmed by 7 bases and J by 6 bases, leaving 12 bases between them.

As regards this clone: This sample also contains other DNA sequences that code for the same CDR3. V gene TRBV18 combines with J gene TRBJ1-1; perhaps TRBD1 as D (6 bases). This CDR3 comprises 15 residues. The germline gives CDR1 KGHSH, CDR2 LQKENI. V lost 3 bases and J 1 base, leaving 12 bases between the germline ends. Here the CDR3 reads CASSPLSTGNTEAFF. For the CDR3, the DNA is TGTGCCAGCTCACCTCTCTCGACAGGGAACACTGAAGCTTTCTTT.

CDR3 DNA: TGTGCCAGCAGTACGGACAGGACCTATGGCTACACCTTC. Its translation: CASSTDRTYGYTF. The chain uses TRBV6-5 and TRBJ1-2; TRBD1 aligns across 7 bases. This CDR3 has 13 residues. Trimming removed 5 bases from V and 4 bases from J; junction bases left unmatched: 4. Germline loops: CDR1 MNHEY, CDR2 SVGAGI.

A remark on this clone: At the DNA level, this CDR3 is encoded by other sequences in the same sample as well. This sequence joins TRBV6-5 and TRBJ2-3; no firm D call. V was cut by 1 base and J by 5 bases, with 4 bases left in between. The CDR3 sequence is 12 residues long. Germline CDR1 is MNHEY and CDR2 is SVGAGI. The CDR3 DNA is TGTGCCAGCAGTTACTTTGGAGATACGCAGTATTTT. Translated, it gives CASSYFGDTQYF.

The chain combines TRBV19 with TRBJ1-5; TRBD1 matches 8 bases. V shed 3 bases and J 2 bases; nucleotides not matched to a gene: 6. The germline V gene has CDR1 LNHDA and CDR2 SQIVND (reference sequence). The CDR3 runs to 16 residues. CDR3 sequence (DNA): TGTGCCAGTAGTATGGACAGGGACCAGGGCAATCAGCCCCAGCATTTT. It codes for CASSMDRDQGNQPQHF.

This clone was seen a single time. This CDR3 is CASTRRDGRAETQYF. The CDR3, as DNA: TGTGCCAGCACCCGAAGGGACGGGAGAGCAGAGACCCAGTACTTC. The chain combines TRBV7-9 with TRBJ2-5; a weak D match, TRBD2 (6 bases). V was trimmed by 7 bases and J by 4 bases, leaving 19 bases between them. This CDR3 comprises 15 residues. The germline CDR1 and CDR2 sequences are SEHNR and FQNEAQ (reference sequence). The complete variable domain, with remaining parts taken from reference TRBV7-9 and TRBJ2-5, reads DTGVSQNPRHKITKRGQNVTFRCDPISEHNRLYWYRQTLGQGPEFLTYFQNEAQLEKSRLLSDRFSAERPKGSFSTLEIQRTEQGDSAMYLCASTRRDGRAETQYFGPGTRLLVL.

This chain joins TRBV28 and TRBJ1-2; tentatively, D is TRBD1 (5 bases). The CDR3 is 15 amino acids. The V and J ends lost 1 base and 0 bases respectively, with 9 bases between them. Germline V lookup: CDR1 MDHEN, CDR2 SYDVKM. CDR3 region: CASSLFYRTNYGYTF. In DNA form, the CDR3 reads TGTGCCAGCAGTTTATTCTACAGGACTAACTATGGCTACACCTTC.

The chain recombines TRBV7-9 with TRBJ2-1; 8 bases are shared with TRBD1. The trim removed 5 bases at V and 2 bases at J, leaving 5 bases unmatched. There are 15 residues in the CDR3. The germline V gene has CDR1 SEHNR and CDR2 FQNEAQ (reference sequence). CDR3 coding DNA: TGTGCCAGCAGCCCAACAGGGGGGCCCTACAATGAGCAGTTCTTC. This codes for CASSPTGGPYNEQFF.

CDR3 sequence reads: CASSLSGTFATEAFF. The CDR3 nucleotides are TGTGCCAGCAGCCTGTCGGGTACATTCGCCACTGAAGCTTTCTTT. The genes are TRBV5-4 and TRBJ1-1; D ambiguous. The ends were cut back, 4 bases at V and 4 bases at J, with 17 bases in the middle. Germline CDR1 is SGHNT and CDR2 is YYREEE (reference sequence). The CDR3 is 15 amino acids.

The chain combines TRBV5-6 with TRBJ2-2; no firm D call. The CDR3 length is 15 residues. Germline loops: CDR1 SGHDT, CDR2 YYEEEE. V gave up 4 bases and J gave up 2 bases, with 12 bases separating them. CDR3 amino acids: CASSQVKTNTGELFF. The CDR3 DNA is TGTGCCAGCAGCCAAGTCAAGACTAACACCGGGGAGCTGTTTTTT.

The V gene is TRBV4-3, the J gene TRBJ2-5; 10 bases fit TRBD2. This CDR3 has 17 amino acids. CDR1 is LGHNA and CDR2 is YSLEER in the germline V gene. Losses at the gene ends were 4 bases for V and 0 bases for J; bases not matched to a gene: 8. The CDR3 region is CASSLPPTSGYQETQYF. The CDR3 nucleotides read TGCGCCAGCAGCCTCCCCCCGACTAGCGGGTACCAAGAGACCCAGTACTTC.

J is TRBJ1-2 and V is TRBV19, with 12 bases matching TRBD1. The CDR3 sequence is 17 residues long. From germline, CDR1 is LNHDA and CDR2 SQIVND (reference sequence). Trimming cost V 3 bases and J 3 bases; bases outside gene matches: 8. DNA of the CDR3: TGTGCCAGTAGTATCTCCGGGACAGGGGGCGCGGACTATGGCTACACCTTC. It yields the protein CASSISGTGGADYGYTF.

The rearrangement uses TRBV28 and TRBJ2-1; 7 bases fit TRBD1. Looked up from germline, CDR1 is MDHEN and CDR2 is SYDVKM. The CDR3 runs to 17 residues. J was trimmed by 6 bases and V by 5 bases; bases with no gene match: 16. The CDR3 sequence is CASSPRLGQVLLNEQFF. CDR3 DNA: TGTGCCAGCAGTCCCCGCCTCGGACAGGTGTTGCTCAATGAGCAGTTCTTC.

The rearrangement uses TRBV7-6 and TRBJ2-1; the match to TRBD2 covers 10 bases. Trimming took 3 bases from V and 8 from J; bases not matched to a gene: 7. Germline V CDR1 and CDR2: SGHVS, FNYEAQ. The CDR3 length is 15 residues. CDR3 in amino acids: CASSFRSGRNHEQFF. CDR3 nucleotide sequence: TGTGCCAGCAGCTTTCGTAGCGGGAGGAACCATGAGCAGTTCTTC.

The CDR3 here is CASSEHRGSGANVLTF. In nucleotides, the CDR3 is TGCGCCAGCAGTGAGCACAGAGGGTCGGGGGCCAACGTCCTGACTTTC. This chain links TRBV10-1 with TRBJ2-6, with a possible D match to TRBD2 (5 bases). This CDR3 is built from 16 residues. With 2 bases removed from V and 4 bases from J, the gap between germline ends came to 12 bases. From germline, CDR1 is WNHNN and CDR2 SYGVQD (reference sequence).

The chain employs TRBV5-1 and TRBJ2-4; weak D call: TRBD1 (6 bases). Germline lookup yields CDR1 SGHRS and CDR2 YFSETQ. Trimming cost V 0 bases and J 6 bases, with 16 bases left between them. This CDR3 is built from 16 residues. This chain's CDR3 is CASSLERGGRANIQYF. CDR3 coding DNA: TGCGCCAGCAGCTTGGAACGAGGGGGACGGGCAAACATTCAGTACTTC. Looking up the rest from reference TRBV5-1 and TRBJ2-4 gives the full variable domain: KAGVTQTPRYLIKTRGQQVTLSCSPISGHRSVSWYQQTPGQGLQFLFEYFSETQRNKGNFPGRFSGRQFSNSRSEMNVSTLELGDSALYLCASSLERGGRANIQYFGAGTRLSVL.

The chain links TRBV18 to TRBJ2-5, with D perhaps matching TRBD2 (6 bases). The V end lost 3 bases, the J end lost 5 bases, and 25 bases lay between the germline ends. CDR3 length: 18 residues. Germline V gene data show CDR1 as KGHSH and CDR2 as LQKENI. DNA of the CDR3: TGTGCCAGCTCACCGCTCCCCTTTGCTTCGGGAGTTCAGGAGACCCAGTACTTC. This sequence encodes CASSPLPFASGVQETQYF.

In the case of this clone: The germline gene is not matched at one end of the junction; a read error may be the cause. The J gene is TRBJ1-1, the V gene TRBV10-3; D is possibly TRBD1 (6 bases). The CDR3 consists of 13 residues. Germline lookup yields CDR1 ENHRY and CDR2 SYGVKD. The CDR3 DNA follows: TGTGCCATCACTGAGGGGGGAAACACTGAAGCTTTCTTT. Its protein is CAITEGGNTEAFF.

This chain's CDR3 is CASSQSFTGGYGYTF. As DNA, the CDR3 is TGCGCCAGCAGCCAGAGCTTTACAGGGGGCTATGGCTACACCTTC. The chain links TRBV4-1 to TRBJ1-2, with TRBD1 matching over 8 bases. The J segment lost 4 bases and the V segment lost 3 bases, leaving 7 bases of the junction unmatched. The V gene's germline CDR1 is MGHRA and CDR2 YSYEKL. The CDR3 has 15 amino acids.

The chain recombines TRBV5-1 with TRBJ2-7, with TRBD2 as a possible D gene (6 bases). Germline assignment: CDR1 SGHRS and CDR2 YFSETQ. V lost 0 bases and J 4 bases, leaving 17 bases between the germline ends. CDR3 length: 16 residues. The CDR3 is CASSLAGGTRSYEQYF. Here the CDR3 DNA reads TGCGCCAGCAGCTTGGCCGGAGGGACGCGGAGTTACGAGCAGTACTTC.

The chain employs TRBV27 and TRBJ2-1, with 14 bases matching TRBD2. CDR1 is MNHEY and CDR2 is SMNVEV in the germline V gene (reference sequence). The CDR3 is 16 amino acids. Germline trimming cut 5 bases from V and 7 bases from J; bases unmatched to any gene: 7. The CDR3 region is CASSPSGTSGRNEQFF. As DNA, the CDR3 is TGTGCCAGCAGTCCATCCGGGACTAGCGGGAGAAATGAGCAGTTCTTC.

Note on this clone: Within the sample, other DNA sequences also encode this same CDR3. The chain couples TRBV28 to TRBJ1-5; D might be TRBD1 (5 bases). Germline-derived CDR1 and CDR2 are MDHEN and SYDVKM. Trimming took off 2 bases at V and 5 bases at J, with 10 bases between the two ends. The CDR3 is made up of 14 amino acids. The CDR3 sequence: CASSLRRGDQPQHF. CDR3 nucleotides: TGTGCCAGCAGTTTAAGGAGGGGTGATCAGCCCCAGCATTTT.

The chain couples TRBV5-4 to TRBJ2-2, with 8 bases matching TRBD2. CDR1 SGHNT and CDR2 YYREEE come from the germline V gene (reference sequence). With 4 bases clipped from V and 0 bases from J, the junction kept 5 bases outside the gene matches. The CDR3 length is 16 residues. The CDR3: CASSPLAGTNTGELFF. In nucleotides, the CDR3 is TGTGCCAGCAGCCCCTTAGCGGGGACGAACACCGGGGAGCTGTTTTTT.

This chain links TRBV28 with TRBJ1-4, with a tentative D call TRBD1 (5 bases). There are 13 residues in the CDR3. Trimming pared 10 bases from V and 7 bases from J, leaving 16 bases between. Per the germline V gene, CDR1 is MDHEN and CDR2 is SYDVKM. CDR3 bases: TGTGCCACCCTCGGTCAGGGATCTGAAAAACTGTTTTTT. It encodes CATLGQGSEKLFF.

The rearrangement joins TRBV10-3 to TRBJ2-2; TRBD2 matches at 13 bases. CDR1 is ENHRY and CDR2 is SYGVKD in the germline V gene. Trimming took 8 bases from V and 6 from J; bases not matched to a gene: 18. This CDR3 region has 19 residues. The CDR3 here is CAISESPGTSGKFPGELFF. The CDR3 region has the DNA TGTGCCATCTCGGAGTCTCCCGGGACTAGCGGGAAGTTTCCCGGGGAGCTGTTTTTT.

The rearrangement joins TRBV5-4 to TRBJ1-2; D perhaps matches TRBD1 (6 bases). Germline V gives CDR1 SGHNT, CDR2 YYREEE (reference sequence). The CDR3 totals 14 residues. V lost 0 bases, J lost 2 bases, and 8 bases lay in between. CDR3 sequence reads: CASSLVGQNYGYTF. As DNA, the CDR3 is TGTGCCAGCAGCTTGGTCGGACAGAACTATGGCTACACCTTC.

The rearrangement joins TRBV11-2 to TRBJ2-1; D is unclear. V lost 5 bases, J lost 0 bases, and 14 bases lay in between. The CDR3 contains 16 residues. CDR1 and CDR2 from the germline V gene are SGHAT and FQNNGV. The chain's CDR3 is CASSPAGRSSYNEQFF. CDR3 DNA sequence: TGTGCCAGCAGCCCAGCCGGAAGATCCTCCTACAATGAGCAGTTCTTC.

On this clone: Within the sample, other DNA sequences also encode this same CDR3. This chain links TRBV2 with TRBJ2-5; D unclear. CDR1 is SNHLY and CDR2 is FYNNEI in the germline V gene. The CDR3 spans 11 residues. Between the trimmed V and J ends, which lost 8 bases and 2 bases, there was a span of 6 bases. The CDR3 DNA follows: TGTGCCAGCTCCCCGCAAGAGACCCAGTACTTC. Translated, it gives CASSPQETQYF.